The clone carrying this TCR beta chain has ten or more counts. Its target is not known. Germline V lookup: CDR1 LNHDA, CDR2 SQIVND (reference sequence). This CDR3 spans 16 amino acids. V gave up 3 bases and J gave up 7 bases, with 19 bases separating them. This entry is derived from a study of T cells after yellow fever vaccination. Study-wide results and caveats: After the booster, approximately 95% of CD4 and 88% of CD8 primary-response clones were re-detected.

For TCR, cDNA came from 5'RACE template switching, which added a universal primer site and UMIs. MiXCR, run by TCRdb on the 5' RACE reads, gives a single entry per CDR3 protein. The sample lists roughly 170,000 distinct CDR3 sequences, 7% to 10% occurring once. This receptor was taken from a man between 18 and 29 years old who received the YFV17D yellow fever vaccine. Sequences were derived from CD8+ T cells sorted from PBMCs, sampled 45 days after the yellow fever booster vaccination. The chain carries TRBV19 and TRBJ2-1; D perhaps matches TRBD1 (5 bases). The CDR3 coding sequence is TGTGCCAGTAGTATGGTAGGGGATCCCAATACGAATGAGCAGTTCTTC. Translated, it gives CASSMVGDPNTNEQFF.